The entry below describes one T cell receptor (beta chain). Its target is not known. Sequencing used immunoSEQ version 4 in survey mode. TCRdb's table, derived via immunoSEQ multiplex PCR, lists solely in-frame clones and lacks some. The sample includes some 50,000 clones, 90% of them seen just once. The source of the sample is a study of persistence of HIV-infected CD4 T cells. Germline V CDR1 and CDR2: KGHDR, SFDVKD. This CDR3 region has 13 residues. V lost 5 bases and J 1 base, leaving 5 bases between the germline ends. Nonspecific anti-CD3/anti-CD28 bead stimulation represents the broad CD4+ T cell repertoire. Sorting selected CD4+ T cells upregulating both CD40 ligand and CD69.

The TCR sequence derives from an adult woman with HIV who was CMV-seropositive. The rearrangement links TRBV24-1 to TRBJ1-5; D is ambiguous. The material was CD4+ T cells sorted from PBMCs after approximately 19-hour stimulation, obtained from a patient who received antiretroviral therapy. The CDR3 loop is CATSGRSNQPQHF. CDR3 sequence (DNA): TGTGCCACCAGTGGTAGGAGCAATCAGCCCCAGCATTTT.